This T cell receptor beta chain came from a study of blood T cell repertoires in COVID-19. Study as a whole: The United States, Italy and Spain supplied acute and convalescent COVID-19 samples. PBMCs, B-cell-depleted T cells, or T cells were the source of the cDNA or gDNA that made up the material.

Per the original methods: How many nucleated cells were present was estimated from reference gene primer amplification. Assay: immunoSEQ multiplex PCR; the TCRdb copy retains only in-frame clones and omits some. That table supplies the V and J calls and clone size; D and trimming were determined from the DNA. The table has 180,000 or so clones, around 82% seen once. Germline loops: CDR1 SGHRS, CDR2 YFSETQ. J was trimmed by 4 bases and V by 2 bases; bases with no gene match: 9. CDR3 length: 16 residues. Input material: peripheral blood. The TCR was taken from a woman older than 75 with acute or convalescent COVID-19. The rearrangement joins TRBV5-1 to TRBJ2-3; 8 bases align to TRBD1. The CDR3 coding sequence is TGCGCCAGCAGCTTCCGGACAGGGTCGGCTTCAGATACGCAGTATTTT. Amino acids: CASSFRTGSASDTQYF.